This TCR beta chain was identified in a study of control samples from healthy donors and cancer patients (TCRdb year 2020). Comment on this clone: What this receptor recognizes is not known. It is unclear where the CDR3 begins or ends on the DNA, so no DNA is shown, and the CDR3 is as TCRdb lists it.

Libraries were constructed by the immunoSEQ multiplex PCR assay. Not all clones reach the TCRdb copy of this immuneACCESS table, which keeps in-frame sequences only. Checked studies attribute under half of the gap to unresolved V genes and leave the rest unexplained. This sample is represented by 75,000 to 90,000 clones; about 89% of them were singletons. Clones ranked in the top ten supply under 7.5% of the sample. From the cysteine through the phenylalanine, the CDR3 covers 17 amino acids. This receptor chain uses TRBV21-1 and TRBJ2-7; TRBD1, as called in the table, went unchecked against the DNA. TRBV21-1 is assigned pseudogene status. The receptor was derived from a man in his fifties in good health. The sequenced material came from blood. The CDR3 region: CASSIQNFGQGSYEQYF.